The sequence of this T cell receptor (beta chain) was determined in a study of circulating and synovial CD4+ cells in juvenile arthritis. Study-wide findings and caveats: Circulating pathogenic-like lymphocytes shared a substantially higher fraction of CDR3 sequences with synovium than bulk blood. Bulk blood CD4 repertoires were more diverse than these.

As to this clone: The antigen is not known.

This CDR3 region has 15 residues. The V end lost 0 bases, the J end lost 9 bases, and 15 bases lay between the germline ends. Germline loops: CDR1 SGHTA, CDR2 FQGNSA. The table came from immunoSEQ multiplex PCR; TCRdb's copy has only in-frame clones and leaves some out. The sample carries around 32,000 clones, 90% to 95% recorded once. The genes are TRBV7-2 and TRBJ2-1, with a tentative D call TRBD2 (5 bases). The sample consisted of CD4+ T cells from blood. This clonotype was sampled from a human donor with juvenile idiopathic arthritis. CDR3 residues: CASSLAAGRSGEQFF. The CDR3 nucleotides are TGTGCCAGCAGCTTAGCGGCGGGCCGATCGGGTGAGCAGTTCTTC.